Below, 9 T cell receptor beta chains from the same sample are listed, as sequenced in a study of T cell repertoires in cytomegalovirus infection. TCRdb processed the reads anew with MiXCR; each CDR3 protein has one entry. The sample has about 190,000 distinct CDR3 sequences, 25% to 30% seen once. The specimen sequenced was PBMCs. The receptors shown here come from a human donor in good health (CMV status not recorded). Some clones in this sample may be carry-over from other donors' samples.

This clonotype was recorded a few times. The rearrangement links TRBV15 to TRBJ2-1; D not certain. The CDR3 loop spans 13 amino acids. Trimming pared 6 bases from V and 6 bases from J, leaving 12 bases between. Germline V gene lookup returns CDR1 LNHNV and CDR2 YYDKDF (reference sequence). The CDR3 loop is CATSLDWANEQFF. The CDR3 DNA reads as TGTGCCACCAGTCTAGACTGGGCCAATGAGCAGTTCTTC.

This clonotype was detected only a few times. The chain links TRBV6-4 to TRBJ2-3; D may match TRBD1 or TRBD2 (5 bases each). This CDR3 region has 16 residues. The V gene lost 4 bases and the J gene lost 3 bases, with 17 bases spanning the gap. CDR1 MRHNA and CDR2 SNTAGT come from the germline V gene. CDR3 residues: CASSGEFGTETDTQYF. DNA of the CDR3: TGTGCCAGCAGTGGTGAATTCGGGACGGAAACAGATACGCAGTATTTT.

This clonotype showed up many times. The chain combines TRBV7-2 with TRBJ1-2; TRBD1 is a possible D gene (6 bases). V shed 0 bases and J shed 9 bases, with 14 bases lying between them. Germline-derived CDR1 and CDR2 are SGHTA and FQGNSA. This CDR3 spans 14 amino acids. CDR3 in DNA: TGTGCCAGCAGCTTAGCATTTGGGGGCGGGAGCTACACCTTC. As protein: CASSLAFGGGSYTF.

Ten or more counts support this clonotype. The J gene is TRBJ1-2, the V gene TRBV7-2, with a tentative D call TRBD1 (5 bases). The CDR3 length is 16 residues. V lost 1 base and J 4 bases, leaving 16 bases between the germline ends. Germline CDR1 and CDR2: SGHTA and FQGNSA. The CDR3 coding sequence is TGTGCCAGCAGCTTAGAAGGGGACGCCGGGCTCTATGGCTACACCTTC. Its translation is CASSLEGDAGLYGYTF.

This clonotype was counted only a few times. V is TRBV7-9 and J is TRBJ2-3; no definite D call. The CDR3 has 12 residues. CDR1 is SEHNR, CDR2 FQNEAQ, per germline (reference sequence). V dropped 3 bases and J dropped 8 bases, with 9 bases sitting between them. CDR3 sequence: CASSFKAFTQYF. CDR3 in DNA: TGTGCCAGCAGCTTCAAAGCTTTTACGCAGTATTTT.

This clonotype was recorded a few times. CDR3 residues: CASSFDGAGELFF. The CDR3 nucleotides are TGTGCCAGCAGCTTTGATGGGGCCGGGGAGCTGTTTTTT. This rearrangement joins TRBV7-2 to TRBJ2-2; no reliable D call. The V gene's germline CDR1 is SGHTA and CDR2 FQGNSA. CDR3 length: 13 residues. V was cut by 3 bases and J by 6 bases, with 8 bases left in between.

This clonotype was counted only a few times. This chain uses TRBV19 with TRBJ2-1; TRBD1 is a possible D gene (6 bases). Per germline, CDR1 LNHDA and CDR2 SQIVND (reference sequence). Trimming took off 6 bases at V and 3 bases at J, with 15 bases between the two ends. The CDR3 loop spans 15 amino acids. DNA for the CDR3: TGTGCCAGTAGATCAGGGGCTTCCCTCTACAATGAGCAGTTCTTC. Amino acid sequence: CASRSGASLYNEQFF.

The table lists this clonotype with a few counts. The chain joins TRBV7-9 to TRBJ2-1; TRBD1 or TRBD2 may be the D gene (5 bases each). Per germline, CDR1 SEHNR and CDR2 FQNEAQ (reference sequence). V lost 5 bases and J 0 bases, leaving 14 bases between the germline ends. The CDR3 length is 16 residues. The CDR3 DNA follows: TGTGCCAGCAGCCGGGACCGTCTGAGCTCCTACAATGAGCAGTTCTTC. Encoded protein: CASSRDRLSSYNEQFF.

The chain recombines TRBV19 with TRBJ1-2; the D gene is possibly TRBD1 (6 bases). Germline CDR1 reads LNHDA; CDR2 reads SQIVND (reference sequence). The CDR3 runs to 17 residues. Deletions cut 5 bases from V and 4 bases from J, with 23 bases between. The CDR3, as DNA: TGTGCCAGTAGTCTGTGGACAGATGGCCCCATGGGCTATGGCTACACCTTC. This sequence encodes CASSLWTDGPMGYGYTF. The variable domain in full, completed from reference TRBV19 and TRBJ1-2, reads DGGITQSPKYLFRKEGQNVTLSCEQNLNHDAMYWYRQDPGQGLRLIYYSQIVNDFQKGDIAEGYSVSREKKESFPLTVTSAQKNPTAFYLCASSLWTDGPMGYGYTFGSGTRLTVV.